The rows below give T cell receptor beta chains drawn from one sample of a study of OX40 agonist ivuxolimab in advanced cancers. Sequencing was performed with immunoSEQ multiplex PCR; in TCRdb, only in-frame clones are kept and a portion is missing. Here the sample spans almost 70,000 clones, 70% to 90% being singletons. The sample in question was CD4+ or CD8+ T cells sorted from blood, obtained in a trial of the OX40 agonist ivuxolimab. Source of these receptors: an adult with an advanced solid tumor such as melanoma, head and neck, liver or kidney cancer. Each CDR3 is given with its conserved first and last residue. Each record gives: J gene, V gene, D gene, clone size, CDR3 protein, CDR3 DNA. A D gene is named only where the DNA matches it firmly. Clone size is shown for a subset of rows, as once, few, many or a class of expanded clone.

>TRBJ1-5|TRBV9|.|.
CASSVVEDQPQHF
TGTGCCAGCAGCGTAGTGGAGGATCAGCCCCAGCATTTT
>TRBJ1-5|TRBV2|.|few
CASSGALGPGQPQHF
TGTGCCAGCAGTGGGGCTTTGGGGCCCGGTCAGCCCCAGCATTTT
>TRBJ1-1|TRBV6-5|.|.
CASQGSEAFF
TGTGCCAGCCAAGGCAGCGAAGCTTTCTTT
>TRBJ2-7|TRBV10-3|.|.
CAISESSEQSYEQYF
TGTGCCATCAGTGAGTCCTCCGAACAGTCCTACGAGCAGTACTTC
>TRBJ1-2|TRBV7-2|.|.
CASSRSYYGYTF
TGTGCCAGCAGCCGATCTTACTATGGCTACACCTTC
>TRBJ1-6|TRBV5-6|.|.
CASTQIRQGRNSPLHF
TGTGCCAGCACCCAAATCCGGCAGGGAAGAAATTCACCCCTCCACTTT
>TRBJ1-4|TRBV5-1|TRBD1|.
CASRAGRQGNEKLFF
TGCGCCAGCAGGGCTGGGAGACAGGGAAATGAAAAACTGTTTTTT
>TRBJ2-7|TRBV19|.|.
CASRERASSYEQYF
TGTGCCAGTAGGGAGCGGGCGAGCTCCTACGAGCAGTACTTC
>TRBJ2-5|TRBV30|.|.
CAWSPPGVGVETQYF
TGTGCCTGGAGTCCTCCTGGTGTGGGGGTGGAGACCCAGTACTTC
>TRBJ2-1|TRBV5-1|.|once
CASGVGGAYNEQFF
TGCGCCAGCGGGGTGGGGGGCGCCTACAATGAGCAGTTCTTC
>TRBJ1-5|TRBV7-8|.|.
CASSLGVGASPNQPQHF
TGTGCCAGCAGCTTAGGCGTGGGGGCCAGCCCCAATCAGCCCCAGCATTTT
>TRBJ1-2|TRBV19|.|.
CASSITRQPFHGYTF
TGTGCCAGTAGTATAACTCGACAACCCTTTCATGGCTACACCTTC
>TRBJ1-6|TRBV7-2|.|once
CASSLNRNSPLHF
TGTGCCAGCAGCTTAAATAGAAATTCACCCCTCCACTTT
>TRBJ1-1|TRBV6-1|TRBD1|.
CASDRGDTEAFF
TGTGCCAGCGACAGGGGGGACACTGAAGCTTTCTTT
>TRBJ2-1|TRBV9|.|.
CASSVDGYSYNEQFF
TGTGCCAGCAGCGTAGACGGCTACTCCTACAATGAGCAGTTCTTC
>TRBJ2-3|TRBV6-5|TRBD1|.
CASQQGIGDTQYF
TGTGCCAGCCAACAGGGGATTGGCGATACGCAGTATTTT
>TRBJ1-6|TRBV18|TRBD1|.
CASSLQGAPEGSYNSPLHF
TGTGCCAGCTCTCTACAGGGGGCCCCTGAGGGCTCCTATAATTCACCCCTCCACTTT
>TRBJ1-2|TRBV28|.|.
CASSLSYGYTF
TGTGCCAGCAGTTTATCGTATGGCTACACCTTC
>TRBJ2-7|TRBV5-4|TRBD1|.
CASSLPGQGAWEQYF
TGTGCCAGCAGCTTACCGGGACAGGGGGCTTGGGAGCAGTACTTC
>TRBJ2-7|TRBV5-4|TRBD2|.
CASSLDPGGSYEQYF
TGTGCCAGCAGCTTGGACCCGGGGGGTTCCTACGAGCAGTACTTC